This TCR beta chain was identified during a study of blood T cells in healthy people across ages. Germline CDR1 and CDR2: MNHEY and SVGEGT. The CDR3 runs 17 residues. Unmatched junction bases numbered 12, after V lost 5 bases and J lost 2 bases. Alongside a J-beta primer mix, a sample-barcoded 5' primer served in a second PCR lasting about 6 to 11 cycles. TCRdb ran MiXCR on the 5' RACE reads and lists one entry per CDR3 protein. This sample has 800,000 or so distinct CDR3 sequences, with around 25% found just once. In its sample, this clonotype was seen a few times. Another study also made use of these data, one on T cells of mothers and their children.

The sequence derives from a boy aged 10-17 years in good health. The chain has TRBV6-2 or TRBV6-3 and TRBJ2-1, with 7 nucleotides matching TRBD1. Sequencing was done on a sample of blood. In DNA form, the CDR3 reads TGTGCCAGCAGTGGAATTAACGGGGACAGTCCCTACAATGAGCAGTTCTTC. Translating it yields CASSGINGDSPYNEQFF.